These 17 T cell receptor beta chains share one sample of origin, sequenced in a study of cytomegalovirus exposure and HLA in healthy donors. The primer mix had 60 Vbeta and 13 Jbeta primers. Profiled with immunoSEQ multiplex PCR; TCRdb holds only in-frame clones, not every one. The table has 150,000 to 200,000 clones, 65% to 85% seen once. The specimen was PBMCs. These receptors were collected from a woman aged 18-29 years in good health and CMV-seronegative.

This clone was counted between two and nine times. The V and J genes are TRBV19 and TRBJ2-4, with 13 nucleotides matching TRBD2. The V gene's germline CDR1 is LNHDA and CDR2 SQIVND (reference sequence). The trim removed 6 bases at V and 3 bases at J, leaving 5 bases unmatched. This CDR3 is built from 16 residues. CDR3 loop: CASSILAGGIKNIQYF. CDR3 DNA sequence: TGTGCCAGTAGCATACTAGCGGGGGGGATCAAAAACATTCAGTACTTC.

Here the CDR3 DNA reads TGTGCCAGCGCCACAGAGAACACTGAAGCTTTCTTT. Its protein is CASATENTEAFF. The V and J genes are TRBV7-9 and TRBJ1-1; D is unclear. This CDR3 has 12 amino acids. Trimming removed 8 bases at V and 1 base at J, with 8 bases between. Germline loops: CDR1 SEHNR, CDR2 FQNEAQ (reference sequence).

This clone was seen only once. The rearrangement joins TRBV6-5 to TRBJ1-2; TRBD1 matches 8 bases. The V gene end was trimmed by 6 bases and the J gene end by 0 bases; junction bases not matched to a gene: 6. The germline CDR1 and CDR2 sequences are MNHEY and SVGAGI. This CDR3 has 15 amino acids. In DNA form, the CDR3 reads TGTGCCAGCAGAACACAGGGGGTATCTAACTATGGCTACACCTTC. Encoded protein: CASRTQGVSNYGYTF.

This clone occurred a few times. The V call is TRBV11-3, the J call TRBJ2-1, with D maybe TRBD2 (6 bases). V dropped 5 bases and J dropped 2 bases, with 13 bases sitting between them. The CDR3 extends over 15 amino acids. Germline CDR1 SGHNT, CDR2 YENEEA. DNA of the CDR3: TGTGCCAGCAGCCCGGGGCGGGGACCCTACAATGAGCAGTTCTTC. Translated: CASSPGRGPYNEQFF.

This chain links TRBV2 with TRBJ2-5; 14 bases align to TRBD2. V lost 5 bases, J lost 4 bases, and 6 bases stayed unmatched. CDR3 length equals 16 residues. The germline CDR1 and CDR2 sequences are SNHLY and FYNNEI. In DNA form, the CDR3 reads TGTGCCAGCAGTCCGCAGACTAGCGGGGGGGCAGAGACCCAGTACTTC. This gives the protein CASSPQTSGGAETQYF.

This chain joins TRBV6-8 and TRBJ2-7, with TRBD1 as a possible D gene (5 bases). In germline, CDR1 is MNHGY, CDR2 SAAAGT. V gave up 5 bases and J gave up 5 bases, with 10 bases separating them. This CDR3 region has 12 residues. The CDR3: CASSKGFHEQYF. DNA of the CDR3: TGTGCCAGCAGTAAGGGGTTCCACGAGCAGTACTTC.

The chain joins TRBV18 to TRBJ2-2; 9 bases align to TRBD1. Germline CDR1 KGHSH, CDR2 LQKENI. V lost 4 bases to trimming and J lost 0 bases; unmatched junction nucleotides: 3. The CDR3 length is 16 residues. The CDR3 sequence is CASSRDRVSNTGELFF. In DNA, the CDR3 is TGTGCCAGCTCACGGGACAGGGTTTCGAACACCGGGGAGCTGTTTTTT.

This rearrangement joins TRBV11-3 to TRBJ2-5, with TRBD2 as a possible D gene (5 bases). Germline V gene sequence: CDR1 SGHNT, CDR2 YENEEA. The CDR3 has 12 amino acids. Trimming took 5 bases from V and 4 from J, leaving 8 bases between them. The CDR3 DNA reads as TGTGCCAGCAGCCTGGGGAGAGAGACCCAGTACTTC. Protein sequence: CASSLGRETQYF.

This sequence joins TRBV28 and TRBJ2-2, with D tentatively TRBD2 (7 bases). The CDR3 has 15 amino acids. The germline V gene encodes CDR1 MDHEN and CDR2 SYDVKM. The ends were cut back, 6 bases at V and 5 bases at J, with 16 bases in the middle. CDR3 bases: TGTGCCAGCAGCCGTCGGGGGGCGCGGACCGGGGAGCTGTTTTTT. Residues: CASSRRGARTGELFF. Filled out from reference TRBV28 and TRBJ2-2, the complete variable domain reads DVKVTQSSRYLVKRTGEKVFLECVQDMDHENMFWYRQDPGLGLRLIYFSYDVKMKEKGDIPEGYSVSREKKERFSLILESASTNQTSMYLCASSRRGARTGELFFGEGSRLTVL.

Only a few counts were recorded for this clone. The chain joins TRBV5-4 to TRBJ2-5; 9 bases line up with TRBD1. The J call may be mistaken, given a closer DNA end match to TRBJ2-7. The CDR3 has 16 amino acids. CDR1 and CDR2 from the germline V gene are SGHNT and YYREEE (reference sequence). Here the CDR3 DNA reads TGTGCCAGCAGCGACCCGGACAGGGGTCCCCCCTACGAGCAGTACTTC. It translates to CASSDPDRGPPYEQYF.

J is TRBJ2-1 and V is TRBV6-1; tentatively, D is TRBD2 (6 bases). This CDR3 comprises 15 residues. Looked up from germline, CDR1 is MNHNS and CDR2 is SASEGT. Trimming stripped 1 base from V and 6 bases from J, with 13 bases between. CDR3 residues: CASSEGPGETNEQFF. The DNA of the CDR3 is TGTGCCAGCAGTGAAGGCCCGGGGGAAACCAATGAGCAGTTCTTC.

This rearrangement joins TRBV28 to TRBJ1-1; D remains ambiguous. Deletions cut 7 bases from V and 6 bases from J, with 6 bases between. The CDR3 has 10 residues. Germline V gene data show CDR1 as MDHEN and CDR2 as SYDVKM. CDR3 sequence: CASISSEAFF. CDR3 nucleotide sequence: TGTGCCAGCATCTCCTCTGAAGCTTTCTTT.

This sequence joins TRBV27 and TRBJ2-7; 7 bases map to TRBD2. Germline CDR1 MNHEY, CDR2 SMNVEV (reference sequence). After removal of 8 bases from V and 3 bases from J, the junction contained 4 bases not matched to a gene. The CDR3 length is 12 residues. As DNA, the CDR3 is TGTGCCAGCGCGGGGGATCTCTACGAGCAGTACTTC. Its translation: CASAGDLYEQYF.

In the case of this clone: Other nucleotide sequences in the sample specify the same CDR3. The chain joins TRBV20-1 to TRBJ1-1, with D unclear. The CDR3 is 11 residues long. Per the germline V gene, CDR1 is DFQATT and CDR2 is SNEGSKA (reference sequence). V was cut by 6 bases and J by 1 base, with 6 bases left in between. Here the CDR3 reads CSARQNTEAFF. In nucleotides, the CDR3 is TGCAGTGCGAGACAGAACACTGAAGCTTTCTTT.

The chain combines TRBV11-2 with TRBJ1-6; D is uncertain. The CDR3 has 13 amino acids. Germline CDR1 reads SGHAT; CDR2 reads FQNNGV. With 3 bases removed from V and 7 bases from J, the gap between germline ends came to 7 bases. The CDR3 nucleotides read TGTGCCAGCAGCTTCACAGAGAATTCACCCCTCCACTTT. Encoded protein: CASSFTENSPLHF.

The chain recombines TRBV5-1 with TRBJ1-2; D is undetermined. Looked up from germline, CDR1 is SGHRS and CDR2 is YFSETQ. Between the trimmed V and J ends, which lost 0 bases and 3 bases, there was a span of 9 bases. The CDR3 loop spans 14 amino acids. CDR3 bases: TGCGCCAGCAGCTTGGCAGCCACAGACTATGGCTACACCTTC. Protein: CASSLAATDYGYTF.

The V call is TRBV19, the J call TRBJ1-5, with TRBD1 matching over 8 bases. CDR3 size: 16 residues. With 3 bases clipped from V and 1 base from J, the junction kept 5 bases outside the gene matches. Per germline, CDR1 LNHDA and CDR2 SQIVND (reference sequence). This chain's CDR3 is CASSIRGTGSNQPQHF. The CDR3 DNA follows: TGTGCCAGTAGTATTAGGGGGACAGGCAGCAATCAGCCCCAGCATTTT.